These 2 T cell receptor beta chains share one sample of origin, sequenced in a study of OX40 agonist ivuxolimab in advanced cancers. Using immunoSEQ multiplex PCR, the repertoire was profiled, and TCRdb retains in-frame clones only, with some absent. The sample has about 86,000 clones; 80% to 95% are singletons. Source: CD4+ or CD8+ T cells sorted from blood, taken in a trial of the OX40 agonist ivuxolimab. These receptors were taken from an adult with an advanced solid tumor such as melanoma, head and neck, liver or kidney cancer.

This clone has just a few counts. This rearrangement joins TRBV29-1 to TRBJ1-1; D is uncertain. The CDR3 is 13 residues long. Trimming stripped 6 bases from V and 5 bases from J, with 16 bases between. Germline V gene data show CDR1 as SQVTM and CDR2 as ANQGSEA. CDR3: CSVQIGFGTEAFF. CDR3 DNA: TGCAGCGTCCAGATAGGGTTTGGAACTGAAGCTTTCTTT.

V usage is TRBV10-3 and J usage is TRBJ2-7; D remains unclear. This CDR3 is 13 amino acids long. Trimming pared 0 bases from V and 2 bases from J, leaving 5 bases between. CDR1 and CDR2 (germline): ENHRY, SYGVKD. The CDR3 region is CAISESRTYEQYF. The CDR3 DNA is TGTGCCATCAGTGAGTCGAGAACCTACGAGCAGTACTTC.